This T cell receptor beta chain emerged from a study of patients and donors after allogeneic stem cell transplantation (dated by TCRdb to 2019 to 2021). In the case of this clonotype: The target of this receptor is not known. The record has no base qualities; no much larger clone is one base away.

V is clipped by 5 bases and J by 0 bases, and the sequence between their germline boundaries is 8 bases long. The CDR3 measures 14 amino acids from cysteine to phenylalanine. The entry retains the CDR3 DNA only, 42 bases that are in frame from base 1. Based on the germline V gene, the CDR1 and CDR2 sequences are SGHTA and FQGNSA. Libraries were made using RT-PCR. TCRdb shows the sequencer as NextSeq 550. TCRdb trimmed the raw reads at Q25, called clones with MiXCR and kept productive beta chains. Entries are consolidated by CDR3 protein sequence, retaining the most common genes and DNA. Recorded for this sample are over 130,000 distinct CDR3 sequences; 37% of them occurred a single time. The top ten hold roughly 50% of the sample.

The chain joins TRBV7-2 to TRBJ2-4; there is no confident call for the D gene. Input material: blood, either unsorted or a sorted T cell fraction (not recorded which). This clonotype was obtained from a human donor who was either an allogeneic HSCT recipient or a stem cell or donor lymphocyte infusion donor (not recorded which). It is not recorded whose cells these are; they may come from a transplant donor. The CDR3 amino acid sequence is: CASSLQIAKNIQYF. The DNA sequence is as follows: TGTGCCAGCAGCCTACAGATAGCCAAAAACATTCAGTACTTC.